The sequence of this T cell receptor (beta chain) was determined in a study of T cell responses to AZD1222 COVID-19 vaccine. The table came from immunoSEQ multiplex PCR; TCRdb's copy has only in-frame clones and leaves some out. There are about 150,000 clones in the sample; roughly nine tenths occur only once, and more than 1.3% lies in the top ten. Only one count was recorded for this clone. The sequenced sample was peripheral blood, obtained on day 0 of AZD1222 vaccination. The clonotype was recovered from an adult in good health.

DNA of the CDR3: TGTGCCAGCAGCTTTCCAGGGGAGTGGGGCGAGCAGTACTTC. Amino acid sequence: CASSFPGEWGEQYF. V and J are TRBV7-8 and TRBJ2-7; possibly TRBD1 for D (6 bases). The CDR3 totals 14 residues. Germline lookup yields CDR1 SGHVS and CDR2 FQNEAQ. Trimming removed 3 bases from V and 6 bases from J, with 15 bases in between.